The rows below give T cell receptor beta chains drawn from one sample of a study of spatial heterogeneity in lung cancer. From the 5' RACE reads, TCRdb called clonotypes with MiXCR, one entry per CDR3 protein. The data hold 7,500 to 10,000 distinct CDR3 sequences, with more than 4.5% observed a single time. The sample here was lung tumor tissue, taken at surgery. Receptors originate from a female donor with early-stage non-small cell lung cancer. CDR3s include the opening cysteine and the closing phenylalanine or tryptophan. The D gene is left open where the match is weak. Clone size, where shown, is once, few, many, or a class for clones that have expanded.

.	.	TRBV24-1	TRBJ2-1	TGTGCCACCAGTGATTTTAGCGACCGATTACAATTCTTC	CATSDFSDRLQFF
TRBD1	many	TRBV12-3/TRBV12-4	TRBJ2-1	TGTGCCAGCAGTCCTTGGGACAGGGCGGGCCACAATGAGCAGTTCTTC	CASSPWDRAGHNEQFF
.	many	TRBV24-1	TRBJ2-6	TGTGCCACCAGTGATTCTCGTACTGGGGCCAACGTCCTGACTTTC	CATSDSRTGANVLTF
.	medium-sized	TRBV6-5	TRBJ2-2	TGTGCCAGCAGTTACTCGCTTGTTATCGGGGAGCTGTTTTTT	CASSYSLVIGELFF
TRBD1	many	TRBV28	TRBJ1-2	TGTGCCAGCAACCTTCCGGGACAGGGGCTAGATGGCTACACCTTC	CASNLPGQGLDGYTF
.	few	TRBV9	TRBJ2-7	TGTGCCAGCAGCGTAGGTGGGGACTGGTACGAGCAGTACTTC	CASSVGGDWYEQYF
.	many	TRBV29-1	TRBJ2-5	TGCAGCGTTGCGACGACAGCGGAAGAGACCCAGTACTTC	CSVATTAEETQYF
.	many	TRBV10-3	TRBJ1-5	TGTGCCATCAGTGAAAGCAATCAGCCCCAGCATTTT	CAISESNQPQHF
.	many	TRBV9	TRBJ1-3	TGTGCCAGCAGCACTCCGGGCCGTGGAAACACCATATATTTT	CASSTPGRGNTIYF
.	medium-sized	TRBV20-1	TRBJ1-4	TGCAGTGCTCCCCCGTCTGGGGGGGAAAAACTGTTTTTT	CSAPPSGGEKLFF
.	many	TRBV20-1	TRBJ2-2	TGCAGTGCTCCCGCCGCAGGGAAATCCGGGGAGCTGTTTTTT	CSAPAAGKSGELFF
.	medium-sized	TRBV19	TRBJ1-5	TGTGCCAGTAGTTTCACAGGGTACAATCAGCCCCAGCATTTT	CASSFTGYNQPQHF
TRBD2	many	TRBV28	TRBJ2-3	TGTGCCAGTCGAAAGCGAGCGGGAGTGGGCACAGATACGCAGTATTTT	CASRKRAGVGTDTQYF
TRBD1	many	TRBV3-1	TRBJ2-7	TGTGCCAGCAGCCTCACAGGGGACGAGCAGTACTTC	CASSLTGDEQYF
.	many	TRBV28	TRBJ2-7	TGTGCCAGCAGTTTGCGGGACCCGACAGGGGAGCAGTACTTC	CASSLRDPTGEQYF
.	many	TRBV18	TRBJ1-5	TGTGCCAGCTCACCCCGACAGTCTAGCAATCAGCCCCAGCATTTT	CASSPRQSSNQPQHF
.	medium-sized	TRBV6-6	TRBJ2-7	TGTGCCACCAGAACTACAGGGGAGGCGTACGAGCAGTACTTC	CATRTTGEAYEQYF
.	.	TRBV6-1	TRBJ2-1	TGTGCCAGCAGTGAAGGAGGGGCGGACGCTGAGCAGTTCTTC	CASSEGGADAEQFF
.	medium-sized	TRBV29-1	TRBJ2-1	TGCAGCGCCAGCAGGGCCGGTGGTGCAGGTGAGCAGTTCTTC	CSASRAGGAGEQFF
TRBD1	many	TRBV30	TRBJ1-5	TGTGCCTGGAGAGACAGGGCGGTAGCGGGCAATCAGCCCCAGCATTTT	CAWRDRAVAGNQPQHF
.	many	TRBV7-9	TRBJ2-5	TGTGCCAGCAGCTTAGAACAAGAGACCCAGTACTTC	CASSLEQETQYF
.	large	TRBV28	TRBJ1-6	TGTGCCAGCAGTTTCCCCGACGGGGAAGTCTCACCCCTCCACTTT	CASSFPDGEVSPLHF
.	.	TRBV11-2	TRBJ2-3	TGTGCCAGCAGCCTGGGGCGCGGAATATCAGATACGCAGTATTTT	CASSLGRGISDTQYF
TRBD1	few	TRBV11-2	TRBJ1-2	TGTGCCAGCAGCCACTCCTCGGACAGGGGTGGATGGGGCTACACCTTC	CASSHSSDRGGWGYTF
TRBD1	.	TRBV10-3	TRBJ2-7	TGTGCCATCAGTGGGGGGACAGGGATTGCCTACGAGCAGTACTTC	CAISGGTGIAYEQYF
TRBD1	.	TRBV5-1	TRBJ2-6	TGCGCCAGCAGCTATCTAGGACAGGCGGACGGGGCCAACGTCCTGACTTTC	CASSYLGQADGANVLTF
.	many	TRBV7-8	TRBJ2-2	TGTGCCAGCCTCCGACAGATGGGGAACACCGGGGAGCTGTTTTTT	CASLRQMGNTGELFF
.	medium-sized	TRBV19	TRBJ2-7	TGTGCCAGTAATGCGCAGGCAAAGTCGCGGGAGCAGTACTTC	CASNAQAKSREQYF
.	many	TRBV11-2	TRBJ2-5	TGTGCCAGCAGCCCCCCTGGAGAGACCCAGTACTTC	CASSPPGETQYF
TRBD1	large	TRBV15	TRBJ2-1	TGTGCCACCAGCAGAACCGGGACAGGGTTATACAATGAGCAGTTCTTC	CATSRTGTGLYNEQFF
TRBD2	medium-sized	TRBV2	TRBJ2-1	TGTGCCAGCAGACTAGCGGGACCTTTAAATTCCTACAATGAGCAGTTCTTC	CASRLAGPLNSYNEQFF